This TCR beta chain was observed in a study of siplizumab effects on memory and regulatory T cells (dated by TCRdb to between 2018 and 2021). Looking at the study overall: The effect of the anti-CD2 antibody siplizumab on alloreactive T-cell subsets was examined in allogeneic mixed lymphocyte reactions constructed from human PBMCs. Here is what the overall study found, with its caveats: Sequences below about 10^-5 frequency were poorly captured, so only a minor fraction of alloreactive clones could be mapped to unstimulated subsets. No functional confirmation was obtained for the suppressive function of proliferating Tregs from siplizumab cultures. Roughly 80-96% of proliferating CD4+ or CD8+ clones could not be assigned a naive or memory phenotype. Siplizumab significantly reduced the cumulative frequency of alloreactive sequences traceable to unstimulated CD4+ memory T cells. Compared with memory T cells, unstimulated naive T cells appeared more diverse, and naive cells seemed to make a substantial contribution to the alloresponse. Among mappable alloreactive CD4+ clones, an average Treg-derived fraction of over 60% was observed with siplizumab, compared with more than 25% in control reactions.

Sorted unstimulated T cells, along with proliferating T cells recovered from mixed lymphocyte reactions, underwent TCRbeta CDR3 sequencing. Fresh whole blood from approximately 10 HLA-typed healthy donors was used to isolate PBMCs. Unstimulated CD4+ non-regulatory T cells were FACS-sorted to map the origin of alloreactive clones. Library preparation employed the immunoSEQ multiplex PCR assay. Some 100,000 TCR templates per sample were assayed by the deep sequencing platform. Genomic DNA extracted from sorted T cells was used for TCRbeta CDR3 sequencing. The study's processing was this. The R programming language was used for clonal analysis of TCRbeta CDR3 data. Unstimulated samples were compared with post-reaction CFSE-low samples to define alloreactive CD4+ and CD8+ clones. Regulatory or non-regulatory origin was assigned to alloreactive CD4+ clones by matching of sequences to sorted unstimulated Treg and non-Treg repertoires. Held by TCRdb, this immuneACCESS table contains in-frame sequences only and omits some clones. Under half of the omission traces to an unresolved V gene where checked; the cause of the rest is unknown. The D gene and trimming were derived from the DNA, and the V and J assignments and clone size from that table. The table for this sample lists about 100,000 clones; less than 95% of them were counted only once. Over 1% of the sample is in the top ten clones.

In the case of this clone: Its antigen is currently not known. It has no much larger one-base neighbor in the sample; base qualities were not kept.

This clonotype originated in a human donor in good health. Material: non-Treg CD4+ T cells sorted from blood. This specimen's cell subset or site label, per the study, means: FACS-sorted unstimulated CD4+ non-regulatory T cells.

CDR3 loop: CASSLEAASPPTGELFF. The DNA sequence is TGCGCCAGCAGCTTGGAGGCGGCATCTCCTCCGACCGGGGAGCTGTTTTTT. Recombination linked TRBV5-1 to TRBJ2-2, with no D gene named confidently. V is pared back by 0 bases and J by 5 bases, with 17 bases lying between the germline termini. Including the terminal cysteine and phenylalanine, the CDR3 comprises 17 residues. Left in the record is the CDR3 DNA by itself, 51 bases read in frame from the first base. Via the germline V gene, CDR1 is SGHRS and CDR2 YFSETQ.